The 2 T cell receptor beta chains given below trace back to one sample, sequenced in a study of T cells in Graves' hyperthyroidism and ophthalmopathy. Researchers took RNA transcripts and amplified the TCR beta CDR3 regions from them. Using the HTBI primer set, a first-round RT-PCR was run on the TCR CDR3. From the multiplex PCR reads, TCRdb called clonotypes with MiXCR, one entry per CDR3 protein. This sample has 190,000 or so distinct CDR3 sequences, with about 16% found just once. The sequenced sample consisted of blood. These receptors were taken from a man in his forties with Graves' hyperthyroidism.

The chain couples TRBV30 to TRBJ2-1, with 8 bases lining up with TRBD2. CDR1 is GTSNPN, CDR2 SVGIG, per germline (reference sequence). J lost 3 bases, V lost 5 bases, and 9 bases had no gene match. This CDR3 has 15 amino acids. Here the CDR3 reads CAWEPGLVIYNEQFF. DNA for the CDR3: TGTGCCTGGGAACCGGGACTAGTGATCTACAATGAGCAGTTCTTC.

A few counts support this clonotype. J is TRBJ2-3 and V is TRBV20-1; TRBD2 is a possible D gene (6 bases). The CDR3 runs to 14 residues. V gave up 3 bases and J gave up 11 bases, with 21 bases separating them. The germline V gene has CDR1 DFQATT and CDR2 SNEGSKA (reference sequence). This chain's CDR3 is CSARARTTSTGQYF. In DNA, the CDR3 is TGCAGTGCTAGGGCCCGGACTACGTCGACGGGGCAGTATTTT.